This T cell receptor (beta chain) was retrieved from a study of T cells after yellow fever vaccination. Points on this clonotype: Antigen: not known.

Study results and caveats: FACS-sorted repertoires could contain abundant clonotypes contaminating from the bulk population.

TCRdb reprocessed the 5' RACE reads via MiXCR and lists one record per CDR3 protein. Of under 300,000 distinct CDR3 sequences in the sample, over 10% were seen once. Germline assignment: CDR1 SQVTM and CDR2 ANQGSEA. The CDR3 sequence is 13 residues long. The trim removed 6 bases at V and 1 base at J, leaving 4 bases unmatched. The sample in question was CD4+ T cells sorted from PBMCs, obtained 45 days after the yellow fever booster vaccination. The source is a man under 40 who received the YFV17D yellow fever vaccine. V and J are TRBV29-1 and TRBJ1-1, with TRBD1 matching over 8 bases. CDR3 residues: CSVDQGANTEAFF. The CDR3 DNA follows: TGCAGCGTCGATCAGGGGGCGAACACTGAAGCTTTCTTT.